This T cell receptor (beta chain) was profiled in a study of molecular identifiers for immune sequencing clone quantification. Study results and limitations: Spiked Jurkat TCR RNA equivalent to one cell reportedly surfaced among roughly 910,000 naive cells.

This clonotype was counted many times. Its antigen is unknown. Germline V gives CDR1 SNHLY, CDR2 FYNNEI. The CDR3 totals 15 residues. V gave up 7 bases and J gave up 3 bases; unmatched junction bases: 5. TCRdb reprocessed the PCR reads via MiXCR and lists one record per CDR3 protein. The sample has 400,000 to 600,000 distinct CDR3 sequences, roughly 26% seen once. The TCR comes from a human donor in good health. Some libraries in this study had Jurkat cell RNA spiked in. Material for sequencing was naive CD8+ T cells from blood, with Jurkat cell RNA spiked in. As to subset: FACS-sorted CD8+CD4-CCR7+CD45RA+ naive T cells. The chain combines TRBV2 with TRBJ2-3, with 12 bases aligning to TRBD2. The CDR3 protein is CASTLGLAGTDTQYF. The CDR3 nucleotides read TGTGCCAGCACGTTAGGACTAGCGGGGACAGATACGCAGTATTTT.